A single sample gave rise to the 23 T cell receptor beta chains below, sequenced in a study of T cells after yellow fever vaccination. MiXCR, run by TCRdb on the 5' RACE reads, gives a single entry per CDR3 protein. Of about 130,000 distinct CDR3 sequences in the sample, 8.9% are singletons; the top ten hold about 40%. This sample comprised CD8+ T cells sorted from PBMCs, obtained on the day of the yellow fever booster vaccination. Receptors originate from a man aged 18 to 29 who received the YFV17D yellow fever vaccine.

The rearrangement uses TRBV6-4 and TRBJ1-1; no reliable D call. V lost 2 bases, J lost 6 bases, and 16 bases lay in between. The CDR3 has 15 amino acids. Germline CDR1 and CDR2: MRHNA and SNTAGT. This chain's CDR3 is CASSDTAGFLSEAFF. The CDR3 DNA sequence: TGTGCCAGCAGTGACACAGCAGGCTTTCTCTCTGAAGCTTTCTTT.

The sample holds a few counts of this clonotype. This chain uses TRBV2 with TRBJ1-2; possible D gene TRBD1, 5 bases. Trimming took 7 bases from V and 4 from J, leaving 13 bases between them. From germline, CDR1 is SNHLY and CDR2 FYNNEI. This CDR3 has 13 residues. CDR3 sequence reads: CASKDRGLYGYTF. In DNA form, the CDR3 reads TGTGCCAGCAAAGATAGGGGACTCTATGGCTACACCTTC.

This clonotype was seen ten or more times. This chain joins TRBV4-1 and TRBJ2-3; D possibly corresponds to TRBD2 (5 bases). This CDR3 spans 16 amino acids. CDR1 is MGHRA, CDR2 YSYEKL, per germline. V lost 0 bases, J lost 4 bases, and 14 bases lay in between. CDR3 bases: TGCGCCAGCAGCCAAGAAGTACGGGGATTCCCAGATACGCAGTATTTT. Its protein product is CASSQEVRGFPDTQYF.

V is TRBV19 and J is TRBJ1-1; 10 bases are shared with TRBD1. The ends lost 9 bases at V and 2 bases at J; junction bases unmatched: 3. Looked up from germline, CDR1 is LNHDA and CDR2 is SQIVND (reference sequence). This CDR3 has 13 amino acids. The CDR3 region is CASRDRGNTEAFF. The CDR3 DNA is TGTGCCAGCCGGGACAGGGGTAACACTGAAGCTTTCTTT.

This clonotype was counted a few times. The rearrangement links TRBV6-6 to TRBJ2-7, with a possible D match to TRBD2 (6 bases). CDR1 is MNHNY, CDR2 SVGAGI, per germline (reference sequence). Between the trimmed V and J ends, which lost 2 bases and 5 bases, there was a span of 7 bases. This CDR3 region has 12 residues. The CDR3 protein is CASSYGTHEQYF. The CDR3 nucleotides are TGTGCCAGCAGTTACGGGACTCACGAGCAGTACTTC.

The CDR3 sequence is CASSVRDRGSGYTF. CDR3 DNA sequence: TGTGCCAGCAGCGTCCGGGACAGGGGGTCTGGCTACACCTTC. The chain employs TRBV9 and TRBJ1-2, with 11 bases that match TRBD1. V shed 2 bases, J shed 7 bases, and the junction held 4 bases outside the gene matches. This CDR3 region has 14 residues. From germline, CDR1 is SGDLS and CDR2 YYNGEE. The full variable domain, its missing parts supplied by reference TRBV9 and TRBJ1-2, is DSGVTQTPKHLITATGQRVTLRCSPRSGDLSVYWYQQSLDQGLQFLIQYYNGEERAKGNILERFSAQQFPDLHSELNLSSLELGDSALYFCASSVRDRGSGYTFGSGTRLTVV.

The table lists this clonotype with a few counts. The chain joins TRBV4-1 to TRBJ2-6, with D unclear. Per the germline V gene, CDR1 is MGHRA and CDR2 is YSYEKL. The CDR3 runs 15 residues. The ends were cut back, 5 bases at V and 0 bases at J, with 8 bases in the middle. The CDR3 loop reads CASSTRSSGANVLTF. The CDR3 DNA reads as TGCGCCAGCAGCACACGGAGCTCTGGGGCCAACGTCCTGACTTTC.

This clonotype was observed a handful of times. This rearrangement joins TRBV7-9 to TRBJ2-7, with TRBD2 as a possible D gene (6 bases). Trimming stripped 4 bases from V and 8 bases from J, with 15 bases between. Per germline, CDR1 SEHNR and CDR2 FQNEAQ (reference sequence). The CDR3 runs 13 residues. The CDR3 bases are TGTGCCAGCAGCTCCGCCATAGGGACTCAGCAGTACTTC. Translation: CASSSAIGTQQYF.

This chain joins TRBV7-9 and TRBJ2-7; D is uncertain. This CDR3 is 13 amino acids long. Trimming took 1 base from V and 4 from J, leaving 8 bases between them. Looked up from germline, CDR1 is SEHNR and CDR2 is FQNEAQ (reference sequence). For the CDR3, the DNA is TGTGCCAGCAGCTTAGTGTTAGGATACGAGCAGTACGTC. Translated, it gives CASSLVLGYEQYV.

The chain is built from TRBV6-5 and TRBJ1-6; D call uncertain. This CDR3 comprises 11 residues. In germline, CDR1 is MNHEY, CDR2 SVGAGI. Trimming removed 3 bases at V and 12 bases at J, with 6 bases between. CDR3 DNA sequence: TGTGCCAGCAGTTATCCAGGACCCCTCCACTTT. It yields the protein CASSYPGPLHF.

Only a few counts were recorded for this clonotype. This sequence joins TRBV12-3 or TRBV12-4 and TRBJ1-4; 9 positions match TRBD1. CDR3 size: 16 residues. With 2 bases clipped from V and 7 bases from J, the junction kept 8 bases outside the gene matches. CDR3 coding DNA: TGTGCCAGCAGTTTACCCTCGGGACAGGGAGTTGAAAAACTGTTTTTT. This translates into CASSLPSGQGVEKLFF.

The V gene is TRBV25-1, the J gene TRBJ2-7, with TRBD2 identical over 7 bases. The germline V gene has CDR1 MGHDK and CDR2 SYGVNS. The CDR3 length is 13 residues. The CDR3 protein is CASSGGTAGEQYF. Here the CDR3 DNA reads TGTGCGTCTAGCGGAGGAACGGCAGGCGAGCAGTACTTC.

The chain carries TRBV4-1 and TRBJ2-1, with 12 positions matching TRBD1. The V and J ends lost 4 bases and 9 bases, in that order; junction bases with no gene match: 7. The CDR3 runs 15 residues. Germline values: CDR1 MGHRA, CDR2 YSYEKL. In DNA form, the CDR3 reads TGCGCCAGCAGCCCCCCGGGACAGGGGGCAGGTGAGCAGTTCTTC. Protein: CASSPPGQGAGEQFF.

J is TRBJ1-1 and V is TRBV12-3 or TRBV12-4; D gene unclear. This CDR3 spans 13 amino acids. Trimming took 7 bases from V and 1 from J, leaving 10 bases between them. The CDR3 DNA follows: TGTGCCAGCACCTTGGAGCCGAACACTGAAGCTTTCTTT. Protein sequence: CASTLEPNTEAFF.

In this sample, this clonotype turned up a few times. This rearrangement joins TRBV27 to TRBJ2-2; 12 nucleotides agree with TRBD2. The germline V gene has CDR1 MNHEY and CDR2 SMNVEV (reference sequence). V was pared by 6 bases and J by 4 bases, with 6 bases of the junction left unmatched. The CDR3 runs 16 residues. The CDR3 region is CASSLPGLAGTGELFF. In DNA, the CDR3 is TGTGCCAGCAGCCTACCGGGACTAGCGGGCACCGGGGAGCTGTTTTTT.

This chain connects TRBV19 to TRBJ1-1; possible D gene TRBD1, 5 bases. The germline V gene encodes CDR1 LNHDA and CDR2 SQIVND (reference sequence). The CDR3 is made up of 12 amino acids. The ends were cut back, 7 bases at V and 4 bases at J, with 10 bases in the middle. CDR3 nucleotide sequence: TGTGCCAGTATGCTGGGGGGCACTGAAGCTTTCTTT. It is translated as CASMLGGTEAFF.

A few counts support this clonotype. This sequence joins TRBV19 and TRBJ2-1; a possible D gene is TRBD1 (6 bases). Per the germline V gene, CDR1 is LNHDA and CDR2 is SQIVND (reference sequence). The CDR3 spans 13 residues. The V end was cut by 10 bases, the J end by 5 bases, with 15 bases between. The DNA of the CDR3 is TGTGCCACCAACCCCGGGACAAACAATGAGCAGTTCTTC. Encoded protein: CATNPGTNNEQFF.

The rearrangement uses TRBV5-6 and TRBJ2-3, with a possible D match to TRBD2 (6 bases). With 4 bases removed from V and 2 bases from J, the gap between germline ends came to 17 bases. The CDR3 loop spans 16 amino acids. Germline CDR1 reads SGHDT; CDR2 reads YYEEEE. As DNA, the CDR3 is TGTGCCAGCAGCCTAAATCGGAGGGATACCACAGATACGCAGTATTTT. The encoded protein is CASSLNRRDTTDTQYF. Using reference TRBV5-6 and TRBJ2-3 for the parts outside the CDR3, the full variable domain is DAGVTQSPTHLIKTRGQQVTLRCSPKSGHDTVSWYQQALGQGPQFIFQYYEEEERQRGNFPDRFSGHQFPNYSSELNVNALLLGDSALYLCASSLNRRDTTDTQYFGPGTRLTVL.

CDR3 bases: TGTGCCAGCAGCCGAACGGACACTGAAGCTTTCTTT. Protein sequence: CASSRTDTEAFF. The V and J genes are TRBV7-9 and TRBJ1-1, with D uncertain. CDR3 length: 12 amino acids. The V gene lost 5 bases and the J gene lost 3 bases, with 7 bases spanning the gap. CDR1 SEHNR and CDR2 FQNEAQ come from the germline V gene (reference sequence). Full variable domain (missing parts from reference TRBV7-9 and TRBJ1-1): DTGVSQNPRHKITKRGQNVTFRCDPISEHNRLYWYRQTLGQGPEFLTYFQNEAQLEKSRLLSDRFSAERPKGSFSTLEIQRTEQGDSAMYLCASSRTDTEAFFGQGTRLTVV.

The CDR3: CASSSFLQLETNYGYTF. DNA of the CDR3: TGTGCCAGCAGTTCGTTTTTGCAGCTAGAAACCAACTATGGCTACACCTTC. V is TRBV27 and J is TRBJ1-2; D is unresolved. V shed 4 bases and J shed 2 bases, with 20 bases lying between them. Germline values: CDR1 MNHEY, CDR2 SMNVEV (reference sequence). The CDR3 is 17 amino acids.

This chain joins TRBV29-1 and TRBJ2-1, with a weak D call TRBD2 (6 bases). The CDR3 runs 13 residues. Germline values: CDR1 SQVTM, CDR2 ANQGSEA. Trimming removed 3 bases at V and 5 bases at J, with 11 bases between. CDR3 sequence reads: CSVEEGLNNEQFF. The DNA for the CDR3 is TGCAGCGTTGAGGAGGGACTGAACAATGAGCAGTTCTTC.

Only a few counts were recorded for this clonotype. V gene TRBV6-2 or TRBV6-3 combines with J gene TRBJ2-5; a weak D match, TRBD2 (7 bases). The CDR3 is made up of 15 amino acids. The V and J ends lost 6 bases and 5 bases respectively, with 19 bases between them. Germline values: CDR1 MNHEY, CDR2 SVGEGT. The CDR3 reads CASSKTSGGGETQYF. In DNA, the CDR3 is TGTGCCAGCAGCAAAACCTCGGGGGGCGGGGAGACCCAGTACTTC.

This clonotype was observed a handful of times. The rearrangement joins TRBV4-3 to TRBJ2-2; TRBD2 agrees at 7 bases. The V and J ends lost 1 base and 1 base, in that order; junction bases with no gene match: 6. The germline V gene has CDR1 LGHNA and CDR2 YSLEER. The CDR3 runs 17 residues. The CDR3 spells CASSQAPGLLNTGELFF. CDR3 in DNA: TGCGCCAGCAGCCAAGCTCCGGGACTACTGAACACCGGGGAGCTGTTTTTT.